This passage covers 30 T cell receptor beta chains from one sample sequenced in a study of OX40 agonist ivuxolimab in advanced cancers. Assay: immunoSEQ multiplex PCR; the TCRdb copy retains only in-frame clones and omits some. The table has more than 60,000 clones, 80% to 90% seen once. The sample here was CD4+ or CD8+ T cells sorted from blood, taken in a trial of the OX40 agonist ivuxolimab. The receptors derive from an adult with an advanced solid tumor such as melanoma, head and neck, liver or kidney cancer.

The rearrangement uses TRBV9 and TRBJ2-7; TRBD1 matches 9 bases. V gave up 3 bases and J gave up 4 bases; unmatched junction bases: 5. The CDR3 loop spans 14 amino acids. CDR1 and CDR2 (germline): SGDLS, YYNGEE. The CDR3 here is CASSEGTGRYEQYF. Written as DNA, the CDR3 is TGTGCCAGCAGCGAAGGGACAGGGCGGTACGAGCAGTACTTC. The variable domain in full, completed from reference TRBV9 and TRBJ2-7, reads DSGVTQTPKHLITATGQRVTLRCSPRSGDLSVYWYQQSLDQGLQFLIQYYNGEERAKGNILERFSAQQFPDLHSELNLSSLELGDSALYFCASSEGTGRYEQYFGPGTRLTVT.

The chain joins TRBV2 to TRBJ1-2; D call uncertain. CDR1 and CDR2 from the germline V gene are SNHLY and FYNNEI. The CDR3 contains 13 residues. Trimming left V 3 bases short and J 2 bases short, with 7 bases between. As DNA, the CDR3 is TGTGCCAGCAGTGAGCGGGCAAACTATGGCTACACCTTC. Its protein is CASSERANYGYTF.

The chain employs TRBV10-2 and TRBJ2-7; D not certain. CDR3 size: 10 residues. Germline V gene lookup returns CDR1 WSHSY and CDR2 SAAADI. V gave up 3 bases and J gave up 10 bases, with 7 bases separating them. The CDR3 coding sequence is TGCGCCAGCAGTGATGTGGAACAGTACTTC. This gives the protein CASSDVEQYF.

The chain joins TRBV5-4 to TRBJ2-3; TRBD2 matches 11 bases. V lost 2 bases, J lost 3 bases, and 11 bases stayed unmatched. The germline gives CDR1 SGHNT, CDR2 YYREEE (reference sequence). This CDR3 region has 18 residues. The CDR3 here is CASSLDILAGEATDTQYF. CDR3 in DNA: TGTGCCAGCAGCTTAGATATACTAGCGGGAGAGGCGACAGATACGCAGTATTTT. The variable domain in full, with the rest retrieved from reference TRBV5-4 and TRBJ2-3, is ETGVTQSPTHLIKTRGQQVTLRCSSQSGHNTVSWYQQALGQGPQFIFQYYREEENGRGNFPPRFSGLQFPNYSSELNVNALELDDSALYLCASSLDILAGEATDTQYFGPGTRLTVL.

This sequence joins TRBV6-1 and TRBJ1-1; D not certain. The V end lost 5 bases, the J end lost 10 bases, and 14 bases lay between the germline ends. CDR1 and CDR2 from the germline V gene are MNHNS and SASEGT. This CDR3 comprises 12 residues. The CDR3 DNA sequence: TGTGCCAGCAGTCCGGCGGGGTTAGGAGCTTTCTTT. Encoded protein: CASSPAGLGAFF.

V is TRBV7-8 and J is TRBJ2-6; TRBD2 is a possible D gene (5 bases). Trimming removed 5 bases at V and 5 bases at J, with 22 bases between. CDR1 SGHVS and CDR2 FQNEAQ come from the germline V gene. The CDR3 is 18 amino acids. CDR3 in DNA: TGTGCCAGCAGCAGCGGCAGGTACCCACAAAGTCGGGCCAACGTCCTGACTTTC. Its protein is CASSSGRYPQSRANVLTF.

The rearrangement uses TRBV5-4 and TRBJ2-1; 11 nucleotides match TRBD2. The V segment lost 3 bases and the J segment 6 bases; nucleotides outside the gene matches: 5. The CDR3 extends over 15 amino acids. The germline V gene encodes CDR1 SGHNT and CDR2 YYREEE (reference sequence). The CDR3 DNA follows: TGTGCCAGCAGCTCAATAGCGGGAGGGTTCAATGAGCAGTTCTTC. Translating gives CASSSIAGGFNEQFF.

Notes on this clone: The sample has other DNA sequences that encode this CDR3 too. This CDR3 is CASSLLLAGGTDTQYF. For the CDR3, the DNA is TGTGCCAGCAGTTTGCTACTAGCGGGAGGGACAGATACGCAGTATTTT. The chain combines TRBV27 with TRBJ2-3; 13 bases match TRBD2. Germline values: CDR1 MNHEY, CDR2 SMNVEV (reference sequence). Losses at the gene ends were 3 bases for V and 3 bases for J; bases not matched to a gene: 3. The CDR3 has 16 amino acids.

This clone was seen a single time. The chain carries TRBV19 and TRBJ1-6, with D hard to call. The V gene lost 5 bases and the J gene lost 0 bases, with 8 bases spanning the gap. The CDR3 consists of 15 residues. Germline-derived CDR1 and CDR2 are LNHDA and SQIVND (reference sequence). DNA of the CDR3: TGTGCCAGTAGTGACCACCGCTCCTATAATTCACCCCTCCACTTT. Translated: CASSDHRSYNSPLHF.

In this sample, this clone turned up a few times. The rearrangement joins TRBV2 to TRBJ1-1; 11 nucleotides line up with TRBD1. Per the germline V gene, CDR1 is SNHLY and CDR2 is FYNNEI. This CDR3 spans 13 amino acids. The V segment lost 9 bases and the J segment 4 bases; nucleotides outside the gene matches: 4. In DNA form, the CDR3 reads TGTGCCAGAGCTGGGACAGGGGGCACTGAAGCTTTCTTT. Protein sequence: CARAGTGGTEAFF.

The V call is TRBV29-1, the J call TRBJ2-3; D possibly corresponds to TRBD2 (6 bases). Germline V gives CDR1 SQVTM, CDR2 ANQGSEA. V shed 3 bases and J shed 2 bases, with 9 bases lying between them. CDR3 size: 13 residues. The DNA of the CDR3 is TGCAGCGTTGAGACGGGAGTCACAGATACGCAGTATTTT. It translates to CSVETGVTDTQYF.

This clone was seen just once. The chain combines TRBV27 with TRBJ1-1; D remains ambiguous. The CDR3 loop spans 14 amino acids. CDR1 is MNHEY and CDR2 is SMNVEV in the germline V gene (reference sequence). With 0 bases removed from V and 1 base from J, the gap between germline ends came to 6 bases. CDR3 nucleotides: TGTGCCAGCAGTTTATCTTCCGGGAACACTGAAGCTTTCTTT. Amino acids: CASSLSSGNTEAFF.

The chain employs TRBV9 and TRBJ2-3; D is possibly TRBD2 (6 bases). CDR3 length equals 15 residues. The germline gives CDR1 SGDLS, CDR2 YYNGEE. The V end was cut by 4 bases, the J end by 0 bases, with 12 bases between. The CDR3 spells CASSSGGPSTDTQYF. Written as DNA, the CDR3 is TGTGCCAGCAGCTCAGGAGGGCCTAGCACAGATACGCAGTATTTT.

In its sample, this clone was seen a few times. The rearrangement uses TRBV9 and TRBJ1-1; the match to TRBD1 covers 8 bases. V lost 6 bases to trimming and J lost 4 bases; unmatched junction nucleotides: 20. This CDR3 is built from 18 residues. Germline CDR1 SGDLS, CDR2 YYNGEE. The CDR3: CASIHSRGLGVGGTEAFF. For the CDR3, the DNA is TGTGCCAGCATCCATAGCAGGGGGCTAGGGGTTGGCGGCACTGAAGCTTTCTTT.

This sequence joins TRBV27 and TRBJ2-3; no clear D. Between the trimmed V and J ends, which lost 5 bases and 0 bases, there was a span of 9 bases. The CDR3 totals 14 residues. CDR1 and CDR2 from the germline V gene are MNHEY and SMNVEV (reference sequence). The CDR3 DNA sequence: TGTGCCAGCAGTAACTACGACAGCACAGATACGCAGTATTTT. As protein: CASSNYDSTDTQYF.

This clone was seen only once. V gene TRBV12-2 combines with J gene TRBJ2-1; the tabulated D call, TRBD1, remains unverified against the DNA. TRBV12-2 is marked as a pseudogene. This CDR3 is 15 amino acids long. In DNA form, the CDR3 reads TGTGCAAGTCGCTTAGGACAAAGGGGGTACAATGAGCAGTTCTTC. Protein: CASRLGQRGYNEQFF.

The chain couples TRBV18 to TRBJ1-1; tentatively, D is TRBD1 (6 bases). This CDR3 is built from 12 residues. CDR1 and CDR2 from the germline V gene are KGHSH and LQKENI. Trimming took 6 bases from V and 5 from J, leaving 10 bases between them. CDR3 residues: CASSAGQTEAFF. The CDR3 DNA is TGTGCCAGCTCGGCGGGACAAACTGAAGCTTTCTTT.

This clone was picked up a small number of times. J is TRBJ1-5 and V is TRBV6-1, with 7 bases aligning to TRBD1. Unmatched junction bases numbered 6, after V lost 2 bases and J lost 5 bases. CDR3 length equals 15 residues. Per germline, CDR1 MNHNS and CDR2 SASEGT. CDR3 in DNA: TGTGCCAGCAGTGAAAACCAGGGGGTGGATCAGCCCCAGCATTTT. Its protein is CASSENQGVDQPQHF.

The rearrangement uses TRBV5-1 and TRBJ2-7; TRBD2 is a possible D gene (6 bases). The CDR3 extends over 16 amino acids. The germline gives CDR1 SGHRS, CDR2 YFSETQ. Trimming removed 4 bases at V and 0 bases at J, with 17 bases between. The CDR3 sequence: CASSGHGPEGSYEQYF. The CDR3 coding sequence is TGCGCCAGCAGCGGACATGGGCCGGAGGGCTCCTACGAGCAGTACTTC.

The rearrangement links TRBV28 to TRBJ1-5, with TRBD1 matching over 7 bases. Losses at the gene ends were 3 bases for V and 3 bases for J; bases not matched to a gene: 5. This CDR3 contains 15 residues. Germline CDR1 is MDHEN and CDR2 is SYDVKM. The CDR3 DNA sequence: TGTGCCAGCAGTTTTTGGGGACAGTTCAATCAGCCCCAGCATTTT. This sequence encodes CASSFWGQFNQPQHF.

The chain links TRBV21-1 to TRBJ1-6; TRBD1 is the table's D call, not checked against the DNA. TRBV21-1 corresponds to a pseudogene. The CDR3 covers 14 residues. DNA of the CDR3: TGTGCCAGCCAGGGAAGCTCCTATAATTCACCCCTCCACTTT. Protein product: CASQGSSYNSPLHF.

As concerns this clone: Other DNA sequences in this sample translate to the same CDR3. The CDR3 bases are TGTGCCAGTAGTATCGGGACAGGGGCCTACGAGCAGTACTTC. Its translation: CASSIGTGAYEQYF. The chain combines TRBV19 with TRBJ2-7; 10 nucleotides match TRBD1. Germline assignment: CDR1 LNHDA and CDR2 SQIVND (reference sequence). Trimming cost V 3 bases and J 2 bases; bases outside gene matches: 1. CDR3 length: 14 residues. The full variable domain, in which reference TRBV19 and TRBJ2-7 provide the parts outside the CDR3, is DGGITQSPKYLFRKEGQNVTLSCEQNLNHDAMYWYRQDPGQGLRLIYYSQIVNDFQKGDIAEGYSVSREKKESFPLTVTSAQKNPTAFYLCASSIGTGAYEQYFGPGTRLTVT.

The rearrangement links TRBV15 to TRBJ2-5; D unresolved. Per germline, CDR1 LNHNV and CDR2 YYDKDF (reference sequence). V lost 3 bases to trimming and J lost 0 bases, with 5 bases between them. The CDR3 has 13 residues. The CDR3 region is CATSRANQETQYF. CDR3 DNA: TGTGCCACCAGCAGGGCAAACCAAGAGACCCAGTACTTC. The full variable domain, with the rest looked up from reference TRBV15 and TRBJ2-5, is DAMVIQNPRYQVTQFGKPVTLSCSQTLNHNVMYWYQQKSSQAPKLLFHYYDKDFNNEADTPDNFQSRRPNTSFCFLDIRSPGLGDTAMYLCATSRANQETQYFGPGTRLLVL.

The gene calls are TRBV28 and TRBJ2-5, with a possible D match to TRBD2 (6 bases). Germline V gene data show CDR1 as MDHEN and CDR2 as SYDVKM. V dropped 6 bases and J dropped 3 bases, with 23 bases sitting between them. This CDR3 has 17 amino acids. CDR3 residues: CASSSLNLGGLEETQYF. The CDR3 bases are TGTGCCAGCAGCTCTCTTAACCTTGGGGGACTTGAAGAGACCCAGTACTTC.

The chain has TRBV9 and TRBJ2-7; D remains ambiguous. V lost 4 bases and J 3 bases, leaving 11 bases between the germline ends. The CDR3 is 13 amino acids. Germline V gene data show CDR1 as SGDLS and CDR2 as YYNGEE. The CDR3 protein is CASSPNYDYEQYF. CDR3 nucleotides: TGTGCCAGCAGCCCCAATTACGACTACGAGCAGTACTTC. Full variable domain (rest looked up from reference TRBV9 and TRBJ2-7): DSGVTQTPKHLITATGQRVTLRCSPRSGDLSVYWYQQSLDQGLQFLIQYYNGEERAKGNILERFSAQQFPDLHSELNLSSLELGDSALYFCASSPNYDYEQYFGPGTRLTVT.

The chain carries TRBV29-1 and TRBJ2-7; the match to TRBD1 covers 7 bases. The ends lost 6 bases at V and 1 base at J; junction bases unmatched: 6. From germline, CDR1 is SQVTM and CDR2 ANQGSEA. CDR3 length: 13 amino acids. In nucleotides, the CDR3 is TGCAGCGTCCAAAGACAGGGATCCTACGAGCAGTACTTC. This codes for CSVQRQGSYEQYF.

The V and J genes are TRBV9 and TRBJ1-5; D unclear. CDR1 SGDLS and CDR2 YYNGEE come from the germline V gene. CDR3 length: 13 amino acids. Trimming left V 0 bases short and J 7 bases short, with 8 bases between. The CDR3: CASSVEERQPQHF. CDR3 coding DNA: TGTGCCAGCAGCGTAGAAGAACGGCAGCCCCAGCATTTT.

J is TRBJ1-5 and V is TRBV6-5, with D hard to call. Looked up from germline, CDR1 is MNHEY and CDR2 is SVGAGI. This CDR3 comprises 11 residues. The V gene lost 6 bases and the J gene lost 6 bases, with 6 bases spanning the gap. The DNA of the CDR3 is TGTGCCAGCAGAGGAGTTCAGCCCCAGCATTTT. The encoded protein is CASRGVQPQHF.

The V gene is TRBV5-1, the J gene TRBJ2-2, with unresolved D. CDR3 length equals 14 residues. Germline loops: CDR1 SGHRS, CDR2 YFSETQ. V was trimmed by 0 bases and J by 3 bases, leaving 6 bases between them. Here the CDR3 DNA reads TGCGCCAGCAGCTTGGTGGCGGACACCGGGGAGCTGTTTTTT. Its translation: CASSLVADTGELFF.

This clone was counted a single time. V is TRBV15 and J is TRBJ2-7; no definite D call. V was trimmed by 0 bases and J by 1 base, leaving 7 bases between them. Germline V gene sequence: CDR1 LNHNV, CDR2 YYDKDF (reference sequence). The CDR3 consists of 14 residues. CDR3 DNA sequence: TGTGCCACCAGCAGAGACCTAGGTTCCTACGAGCAGTACTTC. This translates into CATSRDLGSYEQYF.